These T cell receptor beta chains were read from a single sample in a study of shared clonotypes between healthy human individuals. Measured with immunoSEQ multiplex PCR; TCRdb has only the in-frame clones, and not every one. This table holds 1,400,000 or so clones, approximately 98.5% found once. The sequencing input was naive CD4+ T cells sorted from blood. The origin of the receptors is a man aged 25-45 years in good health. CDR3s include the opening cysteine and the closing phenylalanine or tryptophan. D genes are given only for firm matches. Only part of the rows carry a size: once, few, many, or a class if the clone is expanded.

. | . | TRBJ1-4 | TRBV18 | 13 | CASSQGLNEKLFF | TGTGCCAGCTCTCAGGGCCTTAATGAAAAACTGTTTTTT
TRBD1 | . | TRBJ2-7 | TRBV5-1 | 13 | CASSSRDRGEQYF | TGCGCCAGCAGCTCCCGGGACAGGGGAGAGCAGTACTTC
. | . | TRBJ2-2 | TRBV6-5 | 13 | CAATRAGTGELFF | TGTGCCGCTACTCGTGCGGGGACCGGGGAGCTGTTTTTT
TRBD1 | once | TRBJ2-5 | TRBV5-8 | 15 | CASPLGQRIQEAQYF | TGTGCCAGCCCCCTGGGACAGAGAATCCAAGAGGCCCAGTACTTC
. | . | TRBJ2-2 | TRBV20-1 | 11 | CSARRTGELFF | TGCAGTGCTAGACGAACCGGGGAGCTGTTTTTT
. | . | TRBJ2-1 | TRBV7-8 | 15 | CASSLVTSNHNEQFF | TGTGCCAGCAGCTTAGTGACAAGCAACCACAATGAGCAGTTCTTC
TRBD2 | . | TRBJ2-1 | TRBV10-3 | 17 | CAITAREGLPQIGEQFF | TGTGCCATCACTGCGCGGGAGGGCCTTCCACAAATTGGTGAGCAGTTCTTC
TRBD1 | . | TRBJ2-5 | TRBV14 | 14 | CASSRDRAQETQYF | TGTGCCAGCAGCCGGGACAGGGCCCAAGAGACCCAGTACTTC
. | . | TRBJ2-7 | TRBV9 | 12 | CASSRREGEQYF | TGTGCCAGCAGCCGGAGGGAAGGGGAGCAGTACTTC
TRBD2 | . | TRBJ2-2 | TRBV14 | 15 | CASSQDLAGIGELFF | TGTGCCAGCAGCCAAGATCTAGCGGGGATCGGGGAGCTGTTTTTT
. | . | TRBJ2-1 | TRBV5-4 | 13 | CASSLESRNEQFF | TGTGCCAGCAGCTTGGAGTCACGTAATGAGCAGTTCTTC
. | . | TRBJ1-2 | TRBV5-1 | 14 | CASSLGQQNYGYTF | TGCGCCAGCAGCTTGGGGCAGCAAAACTATGGCTACACCTTC
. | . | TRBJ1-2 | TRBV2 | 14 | CATTARRADYGYTF | TGTGCCACCACTGCCCGCAGGGCGGACTATGGCTACACCTTC
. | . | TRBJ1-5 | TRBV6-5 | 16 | CASSYSHRVGDQPQHF | TGTGCCAGCAGTTACTCCCACCGCGTGGGGGATCAGCCCCAGCATTTT
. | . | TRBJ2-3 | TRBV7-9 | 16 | CASSPLAGQSTDTQYF | TGTGCCAGCAGCCCCCTTGCGGGACAGAGCACAGATACGCAGTATTTT
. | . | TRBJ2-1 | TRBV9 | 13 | CASSADWGNEQFF | TGTGCCAGCAGCGCCGACTGGGGCAATGAGCAGTTCTTC
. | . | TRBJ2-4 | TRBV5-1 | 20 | CASSLGGPKGPNRAKNIQYF | TGCGCCAGCAGCTTGGGGGGGCCGAAGGGACCAAACCGGGCCAAAAACATTCAGTACTTC
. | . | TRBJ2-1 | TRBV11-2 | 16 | CASSPGWQGAYNEQFF | TGTGCCAGCAGCCCGGGATGGCAGGGAGCCTACAATGAGCAGTTCTTC
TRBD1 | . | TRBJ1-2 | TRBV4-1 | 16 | CASSQPGQGANYGYTF | TGCGCCAGCAGCCAACCAGGACAGGGGGCTAACTATGGCTACACCTTC
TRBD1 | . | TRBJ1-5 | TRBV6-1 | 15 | CASSWDRRSNQPQHF | TGTGCCAGCAGTTGGGACAGGAGGAGCAATCAGCCCCAGCATTTT
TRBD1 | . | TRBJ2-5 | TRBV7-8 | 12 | CASGQGDETQYF | TGTGCCAGCGGACAGGGGGATGAGACCCAGTACTTC
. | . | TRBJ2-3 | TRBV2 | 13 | CASREGATDTQYF | TGTGCCAGCAGGGAGGGGGCGACAGATACGCAGTATTTT
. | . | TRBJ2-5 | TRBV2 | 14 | CASSEGRSKETQYF | TGTGCCAGCAGTGAAGGCCGGTCCAAAGAGACCCAGTACTTC
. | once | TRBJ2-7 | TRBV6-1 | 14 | CASSEALDGYEQYF | TGTGCCAGCAGTGAAGCCCTGGACGGGTACGAGCAGTACTTC
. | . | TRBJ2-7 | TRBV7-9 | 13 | CASSLSGSYEQYF | TGTGCCAGCAGCCTGTCGGGGAGCTACGAGCAGTACTTC
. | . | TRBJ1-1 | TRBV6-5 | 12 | CASSYPPTEAFF | TGTGCCAGCAGTTACCCCCCGACTGAAGCTTTCTTT
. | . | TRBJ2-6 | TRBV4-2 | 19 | CASSQDPEGLGSGANVLTF | TGTGCCAGCAGCCAAGATCCTGAGGGGTTAGGCTCTGGGGCCAACGTCCTGACTTTC
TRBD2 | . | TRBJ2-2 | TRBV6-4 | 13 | CASSATSAGELFF | TGTGCCAGCAGTGCCACTAGCGCCGGGGAGCTGTTTTTT
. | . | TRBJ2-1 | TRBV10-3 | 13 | CAISERVSNEQFF | TGTGCCATCAGTGAGAGGGTCTCCAATGAGCAGTTCTTC
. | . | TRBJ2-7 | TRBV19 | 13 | CASSAIGRYEQYF | TGTGCCAGTAGTGCAATCGGGAGATACGAGCAGTACTTC
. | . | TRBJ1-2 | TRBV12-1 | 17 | CASSSRIQEPPNYGYTF | TGTGCCAGCAGCTCGAGAATACAGGAGCCTCCCAACTATGGCTACACCTTC
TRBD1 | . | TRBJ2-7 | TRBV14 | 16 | CASSHLLDRGIYEQYF | TGTGCCAGCAGCCATCTACTGGACAGGGGGATCTACGAGCAGTACTTC
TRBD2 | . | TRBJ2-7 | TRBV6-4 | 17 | CASSEVWKLAGNYEQYF | TGTGCCAGCAGTGAGGTATGGAAACTAGCGGGGAACTACGAGCAGTACTTC
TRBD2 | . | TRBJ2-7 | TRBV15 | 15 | CATSREWEGPYEQYF | TGTGCCACCAGCAGAGAGTGGGAGGGACCCTACGAGCAGTACTTC
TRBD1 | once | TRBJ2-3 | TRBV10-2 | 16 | CASSAIRDRGTDTQYF | TGCGCCAGCAGTGCGATCCGGGACAGGGGCACAGATACGCAGTATTTT
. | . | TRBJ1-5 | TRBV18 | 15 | CASSPPDRGNQPQHF | TGTGCCAGCTCACCCCCAGACAGAGGAAATCAGCCCCAGCATTTT
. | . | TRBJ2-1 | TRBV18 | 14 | CASSPAGQHNEQFF | TGTGCCAGCTCACCCGCGGGACAGCACAATGAGCAGTTCTTC
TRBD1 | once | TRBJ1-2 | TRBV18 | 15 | CASSPGTGDNYGYTF | TGTGCCAGCTCACCCGGGACAGGTGATAACTATGGCTACACCTTC
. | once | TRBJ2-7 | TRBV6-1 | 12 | CASLRGSYEQYF | TGTGCCAGCTTAAGGGGGTCCTACGAGCAGTACTTC
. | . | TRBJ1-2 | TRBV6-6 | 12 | CASRPGAGGYTF | TGTGCCAGCCGGCCGGGGGCCGGTGGCTACACCTTC
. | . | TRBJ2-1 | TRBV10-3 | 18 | CAISESRPREYSYNEQFF | TGTGCCATCAGTGAGTCGAGGCCGCGGGAATACTCCTACAATGAGCAGTTCTTC
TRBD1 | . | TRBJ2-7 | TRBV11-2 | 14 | CASMMGQWGNEQYF | TGTGCCAGCATGATGGGACAGTGGGGGAACGAGCAGTACTTC
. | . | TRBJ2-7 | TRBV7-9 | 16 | CASSFNRGAAYYEQYF | TGTGCCAGCAGCTTCAACCGTGGGGCAGCTTACTACGAGCAGTACTTC
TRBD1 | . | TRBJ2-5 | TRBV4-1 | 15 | CASSQDRQGLETQYF | TGCGCCAGCAGCCAAGATCGACAGGGGTTGGAGACCCAGTACTTC
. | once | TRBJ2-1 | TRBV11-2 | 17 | CASSFQLPGSLANEQFF | TGTGCCAGCAGCTTTCAATTGCCGGGCTCCCTTGCGAATGAGCAGTTCTTC
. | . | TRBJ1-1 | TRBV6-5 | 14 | CASSYGQPVTEAFF | TGTGCCAGCAGTTACGGTCAGCCGGTCACTGAAGCTTTCTTT
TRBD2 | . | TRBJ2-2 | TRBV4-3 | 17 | CASSRGPAAGLTGELFF | TGCGCCAGCAGCCGAGGCCCCGCAGCGGGACTAACCGGGGAGCTGTTTTTT